Presented here are 30 T cell receptor beta chains from one specimen sequenced in a study of T-cell reconstitution after alpha-beta-depleted transplantation in children. A TCRbeta library incorporating unique molecular identifiers was prepared. TCRdb re-called the PCR reads with MiXCR, one entry per CDR3 protein. The sample includes approximately 210,000 distinct CDR3 sequences, about 14% seen only once; the top ten take approximately 13%. The input for sequencing was PBMCs from the stem cell graft donor, taken from the stem cell graft. These receptor sequences come from a human donor who donated a stem cell graft to a child with acute lymphoblastic leukemia.

This clonotype was seen repeatedly, ten times or more. The chain couples TRBV20-1 to TRBJ2-3; TRBD1 aligns across 10 bases. J gave up 4 bases and V 6 bases, and 10 bases lay outside the gene matches. From germline, CDR1 is DFQATT and CDR2 SNEGSKA (reference sequence). The CDR3 totals 15 residues. The CDR3 sequence is CSAPRRDRGSDTQYF. CDR3 in DNA: TGCAGTGCCCCCCGAAGGGACAGGGGTTCAGATACGCAGTATTTT.

This sequence joins TRBV2 and TRBJ1-1; D gene uncertain. The ends were cut back, 10 bases at V and 5 bases at J, with 23 bases in the middle. Germline V gene data show CDR1 as SNHLY and CDR2 as FYNNEI. The length of the CDR3 is 15 residues. The CDR3 nucleotides are TGTGCCACTTTCCAGGAAGGGATCCGGCGGACTGAAGCTTTCTTT. It yields the protein CATFQEGIRRTEAFF. The full variable domain, its missing parts supplied by reference TRBV2 and TRBJ1-1, is EPEVTQTPSHQVTQMGQEVILRCVPISNHLYFYWYRQILGQKVEFLVSFYNNEISEKSEIFDDQFSVERPDGSNFTLKIRSTKLEDSAMYFCATFQEGIRRTEAFFGQGTRLTVV.

In this sample, this clonotype turned up many times. This chain links TRBV5-1 with TRBJ2-3; D ambiguous. CDR3 size: 12 residues. The germline V gene has CDR1 SGHRS and CDR2 YFSETQ. V shed 4 bases and J shed 0 bases, with 3 bases lying between them. CDR3 in amino acids: CASSESTDTQYF. The CDR3 DNA reads as TGCGCCAGCAGCGAGAGCACAGATACGCAGTATTTT.

With regard to this clonotype: A read error is likely, as this CDR3 ends without the conserved phenylalanine or tryptophan. This chain uses TRBV11-2 with TRBJ2-3, with D possibly being TRBD2 (5 bases). Trimming cost V 5 bases and J 3 bases, with 15 bases left between them. Germline V lookup: CDR1 SGHAT, CDR2 FQNNGV. The CDR3 loop spans 15 amino acids. The CDR3 is CASSKSPGSTDTQYL. The CDR3 DNA is TGTGCCAGCAGCAAGTCACCGGGAAGTACAGATACGCAGTATTTG.

This clonotype appeared many times. V gene TRBV20-1 combines with J gene TRBJ2-5; TRBD1 matches 11 bases. Trimming removed 0 bases from V and 4 bases from J; junction bases left unmatched: 10. Germline CDR1 and CDR2: DFQATT and SNEGSKA (reference sequence). This CDR3 spans 17 amino acids. This chain's CDR3 is CSARDPPGTGGLETQYF. For the CDR3, the DNA is TGCAGTGCTAGAGATCCGCCTGGGACAGGGGGTCTAGAGACCCAGTACTTC.

This clonotype showed up many times. The chain uses TRBV12-3 or TRBV12-4 and TRBJ2-5, with D perhaps TRBD1 (6 bases). CDR3 length equals 14 residues. The V gene lost 3 bases and the J gene lost 5 bases, with 13 bases spanning the gap. The CDR3 nucleotides are TGTGCCAGCAGTTTTAGTGCCACAGGGGAGACCCAGTACTTC. It codes for CASSFSATGETQYF.

The rearrangement joins TRBV2 to TRBJ2-5; D remains unclear. V lost 3 bases to trimming and J lost 0 bases, with 8 bases between them. Germline assignment: CDR1 SNHLY and CDR2 FYNNEI. This CDR3 is built from 14 residues. CDR3 amino acids: CASSDATDQETQYF. CDR3 nucleotides: TGTGCCAGCAGTGATGCCACAGACCAAGAGACCCAGTACTTC.

The chain uses TRBV25-1 and TRBJ1-1; weak D call: TRBD1 (6 bases). The CDR3 sequence is 16 residues long. CDR1 is MGHDK and CDR2 is SYGVNS in the germline V gene. V gave up 4 bases and J gave up 1 base, with 16 bases separating them. The CDR3 loop is CASSGDIGLSNTEAFF. The DNA of the CDR3 is TGTGCCAGCAGTGGGGACATCGGACTCTCGAACACTGAAGCTTTCTTT.

Many counts were recorded for this clonotype. The gene calls are TRBV29-1 and TRBJ2-1; 7 bases line up with TRBD2. This CDR3 spans 16 amino acids. Germline values: CDR1 SQVTM, CDR2 ANQGSEA. Unmatched junction bases numbered 13, after V lost 0 bases and J lost 8 bases. The CDR3 loop is CSVEDSDPIAGDEQFF. Written as DNA, the CDR3 is TGCAGCGTTGAAGATAGCGACCCCATCGCGGGAGATGAGCAGTTCTTC.

This clonotype was counted many times. V and J are TRBV11-2 and TRBJ2-7; 8 bases align to TRBD2. The junction had 11 bases not matched to a gene; V was cut back by 6 bases and J by 4 bases. Germline V gene lookup returns CDR1 SGHAT and CDR2 FQNNGV. There are 15 residues in the CDR3. CDR3 region: CASRTPGTRNYEQYF. The CDR3 DNA follows: TGTGCCAGCAGAACACCCGGGACTAGGAATTACGAGCAGTACTTC. The full variable domain, completed using reference TRBV11-2 and TRBJ2-7, is EAGVAQSPRYKIIEKRQSVAFWCNPISGHATLYWYQQILGQGPKLLIQFQNNGVVDDSQLPKDRFSAERLKGVDSTLKIQPAKLEDSAVYLCASRTPGTRNYEQYFGPGTRLTVT.

This clonotype has ten or more counts. The rearrangement uses TRBV28 and TRBJ2-5; a weak D match, TRBD1 (5 bases). CDR1 is MDHEN and CDR2 is SYDVKM in the germline V gene. Trimming cost V 1 base and J 0 bases, with 15 bases left between them. CDR3 length: 17 amino acids. CDR3 bases: TGTGCCAGCAGTTTATTAATCCCCCCCAGGGACCAAGAGACCCAGTACTTC. Its translation is CASSLLIPPRDQETQYF.

This clonotype showed up just a few times. The chain couples TRBV4-2 to TRBJ2-2; D uncertain. CDR3 length: 12 amino acids. V was cut by 6 bases and J by 4 bases, with 6 bases left in between. Per germline, CDR1 LGHNA and CDR2 YNFKEQ. CDR3 sequence reads: CASRIATGELFF. The CDR3 DNA follows: TGTGCCAGCAGGATCGCCACCGGGGAGCTGTTTTTT.

This clonotype turned up a few times. This chain connects TRBV5-1 to TRBJ2-5; 10 bases align to TRBD1. Trimming took 3 bases from V and 4 from J; bases not matched to a gene: 12. The CDR3 totals 17 residues. CDR1 is SGHRS and CDR2 is YFSETQ in the germline V gene. This CDR3 is CASSSGTGTGDGETQYF. CDR3 bases: TGCGCCAGCAGCTCGGGAACCGGGACAGGGGACGGAGAGACCCAGTACTTC.

This clonotype came up many times. The rearrangement links TRBV11-2 to TRBJ2-3, with 9 bases matching TRBD2. CDR3 length equals 16 residues. Per the germline V gene, CDR1 is SGHAT and CDR2 is FQNNGV. V was pared by 2 bases and J by 5 bases, with 8 bases of the junction left unmatched. The CDR3 nucleotides read TGTGCCAGCAGCTTAACAAGCGGGAGGATTCGAGATACGCAGTATTTT. Translation gives CASSLTSGRIRDTQYF.

A note on this clonotype: A single base separates this from a much larger clone, so it may be a read error. The V gene is TRBV20-1, the J gene TRBJ1-5; D is perhaps TRBD1 (6 bases). This CDR3 region has 16 residues. Trimming stripped 1 base from V and 3 bases from J, with 16 bases between. CDR1 is DFQATT and CDR2 is SNEGSKA in the germline V gene (reference sequence). CDR3 sequence: CSARGLGGSLNQPQHF. The DNA for the CDR3 is TGCAGTGCTAGAGGGCTAGGGGGTAGCCTCAATCAGCCCCAGCATTTT.

This clonotype was seen many times. The V and J genes are TRBV5-5 and TRBJ1-1; possibly TRBD1 for D (5 bases). Trimming took off 7 bases at V and 0 bases at J, with 10 bases between the two ends. CDR1 is SGHKS, CDR2 YYEKEE, per germline (reference sequence). The CDR3 has 13 residues. CDR3 in amino acids: CASRGGMNTEAFF. In nucleotides, the CDR3 is TGTGCCAGCCGTGGGGGAATGAACACTGAAGCTTTCTTT. Drawing the rest from reference TRBV5-5 and TRBJ1-1, the complete variable domain is DAGVTQSPTHLIKTRGQQVTLRCSPISGHKSVSWYQQVLGQGPQFIFQYYEKEERGRGNFPDRFSARQFPNYSSELNVNALLLGDSALYLCASRGGMNTEAFFGQGTRLTVV.

In this sample, this clonotype turned up many times. The CDR3 sequence is CASSLGRDEAFF. In nucleotides, the CDR3 is TGCGCCAGCAGCTTGGGACGGGACGAAGCTTTCTTT. V and J are TRBV5-1 and TRBJ1-1; possibly TRBD1 for D (5 bases). The CDR3 runs 12 residues. V lost 0 bases to trimming and J lost 8 bases, with 8 bases between them. CDR1 and CDR2 from the germline V gene are SGHRS and YFSETQ.

Many counts were recorded for this clonotype. The V and J genes are TRBV29-1 and TRBJ1-3; D is unclear. The CDR3 loop spans 13 amino acids. The germline V gene has CDR1 SQVTM and CDR2 ANQGSEA. Trimming removed 7 bases at V and 0 bases at J, with 10 bases between. CDR3 region: CSAMTDSGNTIYF. The CDR3 DNA sequence: TGCAGCGCCATGACTGACTCTGGAAACACCATATATTTT.

This clonotype appeared a few times. This chain joins TRBV5-1 and TRBJ2-3; TRBD2 matches 7 bases. V was pared by 4 bases and J by 4 bases, with 12 bases of the junction left unmatched. The germline V gene has CDR1 SGHRS and CDR2 YFSETQ. The CDR3 runs to 16 residues. CDR3 coding DNA: TGCGCCAGCAGCCACAACCGGGACTACTCTTCAGATACGCAGTATTTT. Protein: CASSHNRDYSSDTQYF.

In this sample, this clonotype turned up many times. CDR3 coding DNA: TGTGCCAGCTTAGTGGACGGTCTTGGGCAGTACTTC. This sequence encodes CASLVDGLGQYF. V usage is TRBV6-1 and J usage is TRBJ2-7; D gene ambiguous. Trimming stripped 8 bases from V and 9 bases from J, with 17 bases between. This CDR3 is built from 12 residues. Germline CDR1 and CDR2: MNHNS and SASEGT.

This clonotype was seen only a few times. The chain couples TRBV6-5 to TRBJ1-5; possibly TRBD1 for D (6 bases). The CDR3 is 16 amino acids. With 0 bases removed from V and 3 bases from J, the gap between germline ends came to 12 bases. CDR1 is MNHEY and CDR2 is SVGAGI in the germline V gene. The CDR3 is CASSYSSRGVNQPQHF. The CDR3 DNA follows: TGTGCCAGCAGTTACTCAAGCAGGGGTGTCAATCAGCCCCAGCATTTT.

There are a few counts of this clonotype. The chain links TRBV20-1 to TRBJ2-1; 9 bases align to TRBD2. Looked up from germline, CDR1 is DFQATT and CDR2 is SNEGSKA (reference sequence). Unmatched junction bases numbered 11, after V lost 6 bases and J lost 5 bases. The CDR3 is 15 amino acids. The CDR3 DNA follows: TGCAGTGCCCATCTTAGCGGGAGTGGCCACAATGAGCAGTTCTTC. This codes for CSAHLSGSGHNEQFF.

This clonotype was detected ten times or more. The chain uses TRBV28 and TRBJ2-7; tentatively, D is TRBD2 (6 bases). Germline CDR1 MDHEN, CDR2 SYDVKM. Between the trimmed V and J ends, which lost 3 bases and 7 bases, there was a span of 10 bases. This CDR3 has 12 residues. CDR3 in DNA: TGTGCCAGCAGTTTTTTCGCGGGGGAGCAGTACTTC. This codes for CASSFFAGEQYF.

A note on this clonotype: The junction departs from the called germline gene at one end, perhaps through a read error. This chain connects TRBV14 to TRBJ1-1; D unclear. The germline gives CDR1 SGHDN, CDR2 FVKESK. The CDR3 contains 11 residues. CDR3 bases: TGTGCCGGCAGCAAGGGCCCTAAAGCTTTCTTT. It translates to CAGSKGPKAFF.

This clonotype was counted ten times or more. The chain is built from TRBV12-3 or TRBV12-4 and TRBJ2-7, with D unclear. This CDR3 region has 13 residues. The V gene lost 10 bases and the J gene lost 4 bases, with 17 bases spanning the gap. CDR3 amino acids: CAIDSGEVYEQYF. The CDR3 DNA is TGTGCCATCGATAGTGGGGAAGTGTACGAGCAGTACTTC.

A note on this clonotype: A read error may explain this, as a much larger clone is one base away. This sequence joins TRBV7-9 and TRBJ1-4; possible D gene TRBD1, 6 bases. This CDR3 spans 15 amino acids. Germline CDR1 SEHNR, CDR2 FQNEAQ (reference sequence). In DNA form, the CDR3 reads TGTGCCAGCGGCTTAGCGGTAGGGGGAGCTGAAAAACTGTTTTTT. Amino acids: CASGLAVGGAEKLFF.

This sequence joins TRBV30 and TRBJ1-2, with D perhaps matching TRBD1 (5 bases). CDR3 length: 17 residues. The germline V gene encodes CDR1 GTSNPN and CDR2 SVGIG (reference sequence). Between the trimmed V and J ends, which lost 8 bases and 3 bases, there was a span of 28 bases. The CDR3 bases are TGTGCCACCAAAGGGGTGGACGGACGACTAGGATACTATGGCTACACCTTC. Residues: CATKGVDGRLGYYGYTF.

This clonotype occurred a few times. The rearrangement links TRBV20-1 to TRBJ2-1; possibly TRBD2 for D (5 bases). V was shortened by 2 bases and J by 4 bases, with 15 bases between the two germline ends. The CDR3 covers 15 residues. Germline-derived CDR1 and CDR2 are DFQATT and SNEGSKA (reference sequence). The chain's CDR3 is CSARKRLTIYNEQFF. For the CDR3, the DNA is TGCAGTGCTAGAAAGAGACTAACGATTTACAATGAGCAGTTCTTC.

This clonotype came up many times. V gene TRBV28 combines with J gene TRBJ2-7; 9 bases agree with TRBD1. This CDR3 is built from 15 residues. Trimming at V came to 3 bases and at J to 2 bases, leaving 5 bases not matched to a gene. Germline assignment: CDR1 MDHEN and CDR2 SYDVKM. The CDR3 nucleotides read TGTGCCAGCAGTTTTGAGGACAGGGGCGCCTACGAGCAGTACTTC. Encoded protein: CASSFEDRGAYEQYF.

This clonotype has a count of ten or more. The gene calls are TRBV5-1 and TRBJ2-3, with D possibly matching TRBD2 (5 bases). V was trimmed by 0 bases and J by 4 bases, leaving 9 bases between them. CDR1 and CDR2 from the germline V gene are SGHRS and YFSETQ. The CDR3 runs 14 residues. CDR3 nucleotide sequence: TGCGCCAGCAGCTTGGGGCCAGCGGCAGATACGCAGTATTTT. Its protein product is CASSLGPAADTQYF. The whole variable domain, remainder taken from reference TRBV5-1 and TRBJ2-3, is KAGVTQTPRYLIKTRGQQVTLSCSPISGHRSVSWYQQTPGQGLQFLFEYFSETQRNKGNFPGRFSGRQFSNSRSEMNVSTLELGDSALYLCASSLGPAADTQYFGPGTRLTVL.